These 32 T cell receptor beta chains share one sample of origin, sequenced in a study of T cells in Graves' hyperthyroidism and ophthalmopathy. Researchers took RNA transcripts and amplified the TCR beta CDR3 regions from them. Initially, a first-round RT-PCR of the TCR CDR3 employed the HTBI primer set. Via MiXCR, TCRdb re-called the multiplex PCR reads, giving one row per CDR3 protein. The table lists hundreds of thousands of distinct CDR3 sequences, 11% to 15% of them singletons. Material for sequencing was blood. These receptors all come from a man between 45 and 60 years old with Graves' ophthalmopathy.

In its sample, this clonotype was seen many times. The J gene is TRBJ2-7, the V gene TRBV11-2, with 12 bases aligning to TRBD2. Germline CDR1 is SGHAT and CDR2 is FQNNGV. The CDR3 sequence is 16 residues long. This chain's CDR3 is CATKGQLAGGSGEQYF. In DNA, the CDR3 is TGTGCTACCAAGGGTCAGCTAGCGGGAGGGTCCGGCGAGCAGTACTTC.

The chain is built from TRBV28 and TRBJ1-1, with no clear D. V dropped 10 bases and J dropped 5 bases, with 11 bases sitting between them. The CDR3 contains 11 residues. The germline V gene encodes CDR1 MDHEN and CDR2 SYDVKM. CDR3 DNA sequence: TGTGCCACCCTCTTGGTTACTGAAGCTTTCTTT. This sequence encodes CATLLVTEAFF. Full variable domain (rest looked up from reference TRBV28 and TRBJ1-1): DVKVTQSSRYLVKRTGEKVFLECVQDMDHENMFWYRQDPGLGLRLIYFSYDVKMKEKGDIPEGYSVSREKKERFSLILESASTNQTSMYLCATLLVTEAFFGQGTRLTVV.

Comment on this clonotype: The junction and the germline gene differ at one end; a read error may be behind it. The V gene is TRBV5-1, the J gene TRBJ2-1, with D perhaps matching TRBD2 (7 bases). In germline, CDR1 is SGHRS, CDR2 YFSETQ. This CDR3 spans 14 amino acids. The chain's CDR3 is CASSVGGGRDEQFF. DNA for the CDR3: TGTGCCAGCAGCGTAGGGGGTGGGAGGGATGAGCAGTTCTTC. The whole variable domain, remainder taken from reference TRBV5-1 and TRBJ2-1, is KAGVTQTPRYLIKTRGQQVTLSCSPISGHRSVSWYQQTPGQGLQFLFEYFSETQRNKGNFPGRFSGRQFSNSRSEMNVSTLELGDSALYLCASSVGGGRDEQFFGPGTRLTVL.

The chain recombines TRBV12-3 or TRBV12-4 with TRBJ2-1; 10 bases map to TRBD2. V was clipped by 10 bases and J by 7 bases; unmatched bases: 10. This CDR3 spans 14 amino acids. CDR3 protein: CATARSGRVNEQFF. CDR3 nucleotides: TGTGCCACCGCAAGGAGCGGGAGGGTTAATGAGCAGTTCTTC.

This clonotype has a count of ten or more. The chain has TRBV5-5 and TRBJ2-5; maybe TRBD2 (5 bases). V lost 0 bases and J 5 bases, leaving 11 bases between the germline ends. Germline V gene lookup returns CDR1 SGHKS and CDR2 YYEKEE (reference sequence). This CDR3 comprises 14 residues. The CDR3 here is CASSLEVGEETQYF. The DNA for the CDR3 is TGTGCCAGCAGCTTGGAGGTGGGAGAGGAGACCCAGTACTTC.

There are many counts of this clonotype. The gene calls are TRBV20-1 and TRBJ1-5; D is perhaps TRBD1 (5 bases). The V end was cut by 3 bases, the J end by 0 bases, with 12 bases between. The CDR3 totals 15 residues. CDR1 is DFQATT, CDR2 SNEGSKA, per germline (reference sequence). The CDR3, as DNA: TGCAGTGCTAGTAGGGGCACAGATAGCAATCAGCCCCAGCATTTT. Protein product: CSASRGTDSNQPQHF.

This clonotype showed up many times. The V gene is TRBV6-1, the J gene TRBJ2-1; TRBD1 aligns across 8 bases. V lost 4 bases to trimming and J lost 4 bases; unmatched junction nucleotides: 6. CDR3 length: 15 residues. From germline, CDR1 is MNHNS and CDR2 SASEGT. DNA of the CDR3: TGTGCCAGCAGTGCCCGGGACAGGAGTTACAATGAGCAGTTCTTC. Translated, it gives CASSARDRSYNEQFF.

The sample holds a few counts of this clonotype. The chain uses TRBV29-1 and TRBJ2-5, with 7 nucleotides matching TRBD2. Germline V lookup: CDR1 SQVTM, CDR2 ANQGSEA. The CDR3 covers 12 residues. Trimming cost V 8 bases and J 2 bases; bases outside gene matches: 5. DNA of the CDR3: TGCAGCCCCGGGACTATTCAAGAGACCCAGTACTTC. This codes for CSPGTIQETQYF.

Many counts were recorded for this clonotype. CDR3 amino acids: CASSRDKVSTDTQYF. The CDR3 DNA reads TGTGCCAGCTCACGAGACAAAGTTAGCACAGATACGCAGTATTTT. The chain is built from TRBV18 and TRBJ2-3; D is undetermined. The germline V gene encodes CDR1 KGHSH and CDR2 LQKENI. Trimming removed 4 bases at V and 0 bases at J, with 11 bases between. The CDR3 totals 15 residues.

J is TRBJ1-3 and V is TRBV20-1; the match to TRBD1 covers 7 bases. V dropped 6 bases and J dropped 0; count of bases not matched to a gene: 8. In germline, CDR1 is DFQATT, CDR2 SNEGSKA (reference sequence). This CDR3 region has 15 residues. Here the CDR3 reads CSAQDRSFSGNTIYF. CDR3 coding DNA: TGCAGTGCACAGGACAGGTCCTTCTCTGGAAACACCATATATTTT.

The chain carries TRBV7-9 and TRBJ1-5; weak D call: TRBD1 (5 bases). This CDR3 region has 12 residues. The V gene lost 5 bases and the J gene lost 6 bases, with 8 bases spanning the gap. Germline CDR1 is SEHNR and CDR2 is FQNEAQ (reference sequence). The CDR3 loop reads CASSPDSQPQHF. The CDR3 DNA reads TGTGCCAGCAGCCCTGACAGTCAGCCCCAGCATTTT.

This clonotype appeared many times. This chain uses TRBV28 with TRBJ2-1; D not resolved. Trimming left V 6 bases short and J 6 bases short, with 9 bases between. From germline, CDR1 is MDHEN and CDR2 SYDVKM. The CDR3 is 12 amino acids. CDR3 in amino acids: CASSLAGNEQFF. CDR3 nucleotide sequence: TGTGCCAGCAGCTTAGCCGGCAATGAGCAGTTCTTC.

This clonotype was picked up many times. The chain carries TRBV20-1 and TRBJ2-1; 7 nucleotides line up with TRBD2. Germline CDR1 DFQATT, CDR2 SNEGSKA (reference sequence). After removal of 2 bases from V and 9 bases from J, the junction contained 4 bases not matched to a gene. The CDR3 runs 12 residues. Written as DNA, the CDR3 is TGCAGTGCTAGAACTGGCGGGAGTGAGCAGTTCTTC. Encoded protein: CSARTGGSEQFF.

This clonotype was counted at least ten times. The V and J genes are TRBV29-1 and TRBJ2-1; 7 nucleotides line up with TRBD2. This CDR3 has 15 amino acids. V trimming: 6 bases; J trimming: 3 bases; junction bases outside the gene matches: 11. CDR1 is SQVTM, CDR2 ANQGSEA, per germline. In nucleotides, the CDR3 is TGCAGCGTCAGAGGAGGGACTACAATCTACAATGAGCAGTTCTTC. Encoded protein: CSVRGGTTIYNEQFF.

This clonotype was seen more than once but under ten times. This CDR3 reads CASSLITRVQTQYF. CDR3 in DNA: TGTGCCAGCAGCTTAATCACCAGGGTCCAGACCCAGTACTTC. V usage is TRBV5-6 and J usage is TRBJ2-5; maybe TRBD1 (5 bases). CDR3 length: 14 amino acids. CDR1 is SGHDT, CDR2 YYEEEE, per germline. Trimming cost V 2 bases and J 6 bases, with 14 bases left between them.

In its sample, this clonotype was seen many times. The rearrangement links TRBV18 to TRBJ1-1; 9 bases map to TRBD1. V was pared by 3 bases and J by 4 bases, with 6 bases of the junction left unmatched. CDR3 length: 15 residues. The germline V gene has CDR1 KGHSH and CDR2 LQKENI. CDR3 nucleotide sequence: TGTGCCAGCTCACCGGGACAGGGTGCGGCCACTGAAGCTTTCTTT. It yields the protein CASSPGQGAATEAFF.

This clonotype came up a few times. The DNA of the CDR3 is TGCAGTGCTAGCCGGTCGAGCTCTGGAAACACCATATATTTT. It encodes CSASRSSSGNTIYF. The chain is built from TRBV20-1 and TRBJ1-3; D gene ambiguous. Trimming stripped 3 bases from V and 0 bases from J, with 9 bases between. Germline V gene data show CDR1 as DFQATT and CDR2 as SNEGSKA (reference sequence). The CDR3 is made up of 14 amino acids.

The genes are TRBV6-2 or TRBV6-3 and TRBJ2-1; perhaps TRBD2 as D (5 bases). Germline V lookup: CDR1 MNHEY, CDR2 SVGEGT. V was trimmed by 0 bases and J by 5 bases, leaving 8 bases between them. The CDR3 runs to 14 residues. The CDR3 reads CASSYSNGNNEQFF. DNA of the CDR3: TGTGCCAGCAGTTACTCTAACGGGAACAATGAGCAGTTCTTC.

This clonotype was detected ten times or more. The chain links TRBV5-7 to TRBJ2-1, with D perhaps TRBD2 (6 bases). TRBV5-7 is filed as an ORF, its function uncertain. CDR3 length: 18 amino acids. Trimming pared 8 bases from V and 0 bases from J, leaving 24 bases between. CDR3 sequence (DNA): TGTGCCAGGGATCGGGACGGAGGGTACAAAAGCTCCTACAATGAGCAGTTCTTC. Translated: CARDRDGGYKSSYNEQFF.

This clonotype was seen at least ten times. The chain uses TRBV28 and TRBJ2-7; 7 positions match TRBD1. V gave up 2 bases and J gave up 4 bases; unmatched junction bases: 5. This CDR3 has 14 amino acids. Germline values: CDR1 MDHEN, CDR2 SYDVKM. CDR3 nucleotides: TGTGCCAGCAGTTTAGGGACAGTACCGTACGAGCAGTACTTC. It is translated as CASSLGTVPYEQYF.

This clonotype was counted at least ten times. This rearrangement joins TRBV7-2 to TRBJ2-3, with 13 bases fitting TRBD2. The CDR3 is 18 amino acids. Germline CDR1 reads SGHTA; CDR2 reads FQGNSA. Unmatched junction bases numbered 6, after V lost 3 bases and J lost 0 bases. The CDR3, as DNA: TGTGCCAGCAGCTTGACGACTAGCGGGAGGATTAGCACAGATACGCAGTATTTT. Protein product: CASSLTTSGRISTDTQYF.

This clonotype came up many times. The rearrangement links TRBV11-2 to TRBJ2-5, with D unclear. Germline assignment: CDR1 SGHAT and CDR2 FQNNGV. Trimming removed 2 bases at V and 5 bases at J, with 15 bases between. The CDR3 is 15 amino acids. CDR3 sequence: CASSLKQAFLETQYF. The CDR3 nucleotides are TGTGCCAGCAGCTTAAAGCAGGCCTTTTTGGAGACCCAGTACTTC.

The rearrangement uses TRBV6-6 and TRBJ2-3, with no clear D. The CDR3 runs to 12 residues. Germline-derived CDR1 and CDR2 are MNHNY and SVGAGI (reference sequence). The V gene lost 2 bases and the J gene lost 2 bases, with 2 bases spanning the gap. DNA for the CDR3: TGTGCCAGCAGTTACGACACAGATACGCAGTATTTT. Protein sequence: CASSYDTDTQYF.

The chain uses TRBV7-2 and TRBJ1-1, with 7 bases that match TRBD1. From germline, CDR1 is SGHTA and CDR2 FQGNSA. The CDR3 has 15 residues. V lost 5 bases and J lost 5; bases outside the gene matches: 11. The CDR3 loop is CASSIFPGQLTEAFF. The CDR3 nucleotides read TGTGCCAGCAGCATATTTCCGGGACAGCTAACTGAAGCTTTCTTT.

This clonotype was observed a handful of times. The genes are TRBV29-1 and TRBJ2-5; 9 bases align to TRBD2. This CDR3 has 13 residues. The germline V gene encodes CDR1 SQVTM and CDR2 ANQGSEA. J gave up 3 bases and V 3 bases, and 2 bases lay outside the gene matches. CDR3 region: CSVDPSGKETQYF. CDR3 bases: TGCAGCGTTGACCCTAGCGGGAAAGAGACCCAGTACTTC.

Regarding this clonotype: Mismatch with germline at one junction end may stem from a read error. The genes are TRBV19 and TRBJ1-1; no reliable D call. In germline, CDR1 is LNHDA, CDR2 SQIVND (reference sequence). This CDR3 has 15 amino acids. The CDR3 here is CVSSPHTAMNTEAFF. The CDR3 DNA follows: TGTGTCAGTAGTCCTCACACAGCAATGAACACTGAAGCTTTCTTT.

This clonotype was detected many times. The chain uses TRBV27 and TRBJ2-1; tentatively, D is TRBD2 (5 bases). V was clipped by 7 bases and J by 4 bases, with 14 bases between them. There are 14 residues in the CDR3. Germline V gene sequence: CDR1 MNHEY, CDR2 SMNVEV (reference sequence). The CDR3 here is CASNLAGTYNEQFF. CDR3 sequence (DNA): TGTGCCAGCAACCTAGCCGGCACTTACAATGAGCAGTTCTTC.

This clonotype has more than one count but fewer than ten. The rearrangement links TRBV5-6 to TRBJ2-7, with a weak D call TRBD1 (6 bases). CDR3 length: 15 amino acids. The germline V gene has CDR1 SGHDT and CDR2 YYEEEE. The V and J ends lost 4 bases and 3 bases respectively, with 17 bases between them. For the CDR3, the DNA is TGTGCCAGCAGCCCTCAACAGGGATCCTTCTACGAGCAGTACTTC. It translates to CASSPQQGSFYEQYF.

The CDR3 bases are TGTGCCAGTAGTGCTGGAGGGACTGGAAACACCATATATTTT. Protein sequence: CASSAGGTGNTIYF. The chain uses TRBV19 and TRBJ1-3; D remains unclear. The CDR3 has 14 residues. The V and J ends lost 5 bases and 2 bases respectively, with 10 bases between them. Germline V lookup: CDR1 LNHDA, CDR2 SQIVND (reference sequence).

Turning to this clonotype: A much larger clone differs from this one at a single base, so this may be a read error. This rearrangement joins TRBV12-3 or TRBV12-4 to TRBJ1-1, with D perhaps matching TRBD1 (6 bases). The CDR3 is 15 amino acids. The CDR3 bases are TGTGCCAGCGGTTTATCAGACAGGAGGAACACTGAAGCTTTCTTT. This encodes CASGLSDRRNTEAFF.

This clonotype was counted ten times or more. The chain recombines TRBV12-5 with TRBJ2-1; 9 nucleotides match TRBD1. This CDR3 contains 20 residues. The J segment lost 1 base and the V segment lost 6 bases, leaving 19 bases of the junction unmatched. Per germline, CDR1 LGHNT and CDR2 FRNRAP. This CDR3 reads CASGPRQGVSRILSYNEQFF. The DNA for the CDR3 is TGTGCTAGTGGACCAAGACAGGGGGTATCCCGAATCCTTTCCTACAATGAGCAGTTCTTC. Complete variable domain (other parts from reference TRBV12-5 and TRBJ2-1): DARVTQTPRHKVTEMGQEVTMRCQPILGHNTVFWYRQTMMQGLELLAYFRNRAPLDDSGMPKDRFSAEMPDATLATLKIQPSEPRDSAVYFCASGPRQGVSRILSYNEQFFGPGTRLTVL.

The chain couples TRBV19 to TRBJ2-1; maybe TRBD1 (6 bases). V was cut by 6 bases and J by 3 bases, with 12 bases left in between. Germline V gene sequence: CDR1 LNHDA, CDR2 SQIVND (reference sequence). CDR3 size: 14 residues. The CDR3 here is CASSTGWGYNEQFF. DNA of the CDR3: TGTGCCAGTAGCACAGGGTGGGGCTACAATGAGCAGTTCTTC.